This T cell receptor (beta chain) was observed in a study of cytomegalovirus exposure and HLA in healthy donors. Turning to the study itself: From HLA-typed donors, an early data release held about 92 million unique TCRs.

60 Vbeta and 13 Jbeta primers were used in PCR. Assay used: immunoSEQ multiplex PCR; TCRdb lists only in-frame clones, some missing. Here the sample spans under 200,000 clones, roughly four fifths being singletons. The J segment lost 6 bases and the V segment lost 4 bases, leaving 9 bases of the junction unmatched. Germline loops: CDR1 MNHEY, CDR2 SVGAGI. This CDR3 has 16 amino acids. This clone was counted only a few times. The chain recombines TRBV6-5 with TRBJ2-4, with TRBD1 matching 10 bases. Sequencing was done on a sample of PBMCs. The source of this sequence is a female donor in good health and CMV-seronegative. The CDR3 region is CASSSLGQGGGNIQYF. The CDR3 DNA reads TGTGCCAGCAGTTCCCTCGGACAGGGGGGGGGAAACATTCAGTACTTC.